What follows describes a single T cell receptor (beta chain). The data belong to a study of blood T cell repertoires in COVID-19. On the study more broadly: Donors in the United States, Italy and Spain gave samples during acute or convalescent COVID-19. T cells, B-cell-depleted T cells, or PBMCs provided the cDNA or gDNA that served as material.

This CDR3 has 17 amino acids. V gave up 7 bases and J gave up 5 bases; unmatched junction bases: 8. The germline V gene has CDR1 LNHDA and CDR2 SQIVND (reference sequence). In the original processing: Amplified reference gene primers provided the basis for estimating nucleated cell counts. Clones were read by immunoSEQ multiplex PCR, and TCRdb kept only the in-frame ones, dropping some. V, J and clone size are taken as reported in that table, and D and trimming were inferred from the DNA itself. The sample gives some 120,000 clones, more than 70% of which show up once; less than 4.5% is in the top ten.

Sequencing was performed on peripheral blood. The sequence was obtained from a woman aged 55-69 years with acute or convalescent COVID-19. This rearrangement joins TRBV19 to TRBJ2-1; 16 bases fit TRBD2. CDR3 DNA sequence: TGTGCCAGTAACTACGGGACTAGCGGGAGGGGACACAATGAGCAGTTCTTC. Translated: CASNYGTSGRGHNEQFF. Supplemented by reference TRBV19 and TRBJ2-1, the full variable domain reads DGGITQSPKYLFRKEGQNVTLSCEQNLNHDAMYWYRQDPGQGLRLIYYSQIVNDFQKGDIAEGYSVSREKKESFPLTVTSAQKNPTAFYLCASNYGTSGRGHNEQFFGPGTRLTVL.